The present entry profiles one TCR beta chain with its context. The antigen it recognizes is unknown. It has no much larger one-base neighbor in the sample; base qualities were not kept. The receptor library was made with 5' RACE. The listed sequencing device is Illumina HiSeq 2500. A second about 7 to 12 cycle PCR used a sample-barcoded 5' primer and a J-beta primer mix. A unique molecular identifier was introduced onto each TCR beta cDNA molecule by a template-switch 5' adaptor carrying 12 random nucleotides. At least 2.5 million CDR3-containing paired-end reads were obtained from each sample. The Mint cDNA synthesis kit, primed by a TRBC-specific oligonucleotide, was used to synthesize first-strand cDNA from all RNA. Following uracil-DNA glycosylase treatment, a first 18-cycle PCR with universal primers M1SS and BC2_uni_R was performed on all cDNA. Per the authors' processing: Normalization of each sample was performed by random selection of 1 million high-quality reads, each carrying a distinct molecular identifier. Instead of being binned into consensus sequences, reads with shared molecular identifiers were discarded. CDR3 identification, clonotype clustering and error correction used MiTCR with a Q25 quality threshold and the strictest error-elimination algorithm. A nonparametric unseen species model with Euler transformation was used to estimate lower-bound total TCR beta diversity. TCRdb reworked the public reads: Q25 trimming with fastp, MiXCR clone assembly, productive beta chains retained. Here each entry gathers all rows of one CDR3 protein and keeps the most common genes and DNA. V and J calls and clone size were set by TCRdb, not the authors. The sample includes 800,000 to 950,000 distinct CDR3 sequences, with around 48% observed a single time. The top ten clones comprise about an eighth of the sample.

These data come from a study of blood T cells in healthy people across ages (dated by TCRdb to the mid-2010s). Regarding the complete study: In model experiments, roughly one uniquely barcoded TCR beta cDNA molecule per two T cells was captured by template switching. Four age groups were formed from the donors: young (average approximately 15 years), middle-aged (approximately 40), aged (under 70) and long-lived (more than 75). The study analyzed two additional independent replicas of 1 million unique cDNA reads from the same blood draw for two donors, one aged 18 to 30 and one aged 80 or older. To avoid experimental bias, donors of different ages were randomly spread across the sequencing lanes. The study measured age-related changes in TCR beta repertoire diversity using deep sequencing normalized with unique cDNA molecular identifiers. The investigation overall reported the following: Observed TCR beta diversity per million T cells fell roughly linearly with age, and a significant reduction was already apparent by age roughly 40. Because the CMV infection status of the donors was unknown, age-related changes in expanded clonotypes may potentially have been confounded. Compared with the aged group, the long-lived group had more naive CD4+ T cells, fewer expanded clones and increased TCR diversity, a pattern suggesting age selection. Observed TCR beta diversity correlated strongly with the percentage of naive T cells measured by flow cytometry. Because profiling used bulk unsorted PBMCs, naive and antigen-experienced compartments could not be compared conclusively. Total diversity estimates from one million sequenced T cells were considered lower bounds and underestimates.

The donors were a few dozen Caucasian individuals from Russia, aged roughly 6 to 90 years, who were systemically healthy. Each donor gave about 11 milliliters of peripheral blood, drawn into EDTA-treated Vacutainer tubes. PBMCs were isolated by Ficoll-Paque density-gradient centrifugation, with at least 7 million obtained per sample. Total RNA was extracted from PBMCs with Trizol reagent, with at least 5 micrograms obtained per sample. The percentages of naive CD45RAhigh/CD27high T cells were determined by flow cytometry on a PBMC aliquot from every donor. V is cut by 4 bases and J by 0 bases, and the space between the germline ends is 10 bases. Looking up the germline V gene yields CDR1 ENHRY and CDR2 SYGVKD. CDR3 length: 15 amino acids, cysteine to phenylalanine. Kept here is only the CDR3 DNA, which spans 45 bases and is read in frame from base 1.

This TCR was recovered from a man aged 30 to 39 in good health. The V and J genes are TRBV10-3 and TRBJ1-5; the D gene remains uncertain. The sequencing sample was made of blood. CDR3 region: CAISATPDSNQPQHF. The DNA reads TGTGCCATCAGTGCGACCCCAGATAGCAATCAGCCCCAGCATTTT.